Below, 8 T cell receptor beta chains from the same sample are listed, as sequenced in a study of cytomegalovirus exposure and HLA in healthy donors. Libraries were prepared by immunoSEQ multiplex PCR; TCRdb keeps only in-frame clonotypes and omits some of them. Among tens of thousands of clones listed, over 75% were seen once. The sequenced material came from PBMCs. These receptors all come from a man younger than 35 in good health and CMV-seronegative.

The chain has TRBV10-3 and TRBJ1-5; a weak D match, TRBD1 (6 bases). V was trimmed by 3 bases and J by 2 bases, leaving 11 bases between them. CDR3 length equals 15 residues. Germline CDR1 ENHRY, CDR2 SYGVKD. The CDR3 nucleotides are TGTGCCATCAGTGACACAGGGTACGGCAATCAGCCCCAGCATTTT. As protein: CAISDTGYGNQPQHF.

This clone was seen just once. The rearrangement uses TRBV28 and TRBJ2-7, with 7 positions matching TRBD2. Germline assignment: CDR1 MDHEN and CDR2 SYDVKM. With 6 bases clipped from V and 4 bases from J, the junction kept 12 bases outside the gene matches. This CDR3 has 15 amino acids. CDR3 sequence reads: CASSLPGLLGYEQYF. In DNA form, the CDR3 reads TGTGCCAGCAGCCTCCCGGGACTACTAGGGTACGAGCAGTACTTC.

This clone was seen a single time. The rearrangement links TRBV19 to TRBJ1-5, with D unresolved. The CDR3 sequence is 15 residues long. CDR1 and CDR2 from the germline V gene are LNHDA and SQIVND (reference sequence). The V end lost 6 bases, the J end lost 1 base, and 13 bases lay between the germline ends. The CDR3 sequence is CASRNSGGSNQPQHF. As DNA, the CDR3 is TGTGCCAGTAGAAATTCAGGTGGCAGCAATCAGCCCCAGCATTTT. Looking up the rest from reference TRBV19 and TRBJ1-5 gives the full variable domain: DGGITQSPKYLFRKEGQNVTLSCEQNLNHDAMYWYRQDPGQGLRLIYYSQIVNDFQKGDIAEGYSVSREKKESFPLTVTSAQKNPTAFYLCASRNSGGSNQPQHFGDGTRLSIL.

J is TRBJ2-1 and V is TRBV2; D is possibly TRBD1 (6 bases). The germline gives CDR1 SNHLY, CDR2 FYNNEI. The CDR3 contains 16 residues. Trimming pared 6 bases from V and 7 bases from J, leaving 22 bases between. CDR3 sequence: CASRKLSQGGRNEQFF. CDR3 nucleotide sequence: TGTGCCAGCAGGAAGTTGTCACAGGGTGGTAGAAATGAGCAGTTCTTC.

This clone was observed once. The chain employs TRBV7-3 and TRBJ2-7; D perhaps matches TRBD1 (6 bases). Germline V gene sequence: CDR1 SGHTA, CDR2 FQGTGA. The CDR3 is 15 residues long. Trimming took 1 base from V and 3 from J, leaving 13 bases between them. The DNA for the CDR3 is TGTGCCAGCAGCTTAATAGGGACACCAGACTACGAGCAGTACTTC. It specifies CASSLIGTPDYEQYF. Combining the CDR3 with reference TRBV7-3 and TRBJ2-7 gives the whole variable domain GAGVSQTPSNKVTEKGKYVELRCDPISGHTALYWYRQSLGQGPEFLIYFQGTGAADDSGLPNDRFFAVRPEGSVSTLKIQRTERGDSAVYLCASSLIGTPDYEQYFGPGTRLTVT.

The rearrangement links TRBV28 to TRBJ2-7; 7 nucleotides match TRBD2. Trimming cost V 7 bases and J 3 bases; bases outside gene matches: 12. CDR1 is MDHEN and CDR2 is SYDVKM in the germline V gene. The CDR3 sequence is 15 residues long. This chain's CDR3 is CASTPGSGNYYEQYF. The DNA of the CDR3 is TGTGCCAGCACCCCCGGAAGCGGGAACTACTACGAGCAGTACTTC. The whole variable domain, filled in from reference TRBV28 and TRBJ2-7, reads DVKVTQSSRYLVKRTGEKVFLECVQDMDHENMFWYRQDPGLGLRLIYFSYDVKMKEKGDIPEGYSVSREKKERFSLILESASTNQTSMYLCASTPGSGNYYEQYFGPGTRLTVT.

The V and J genes are TRBV5-4 and TRBJ2-7, with 10 bases aligning to TRBD2. The V gene's germline CDR1 is SGHNT and CDR2 YYREEE (reference sequence). The CDR3 length is 16 residues. The V gene end was trimmed by 0 bases and the J gene end by 0 bases; junction bases not matched to a gene: 3. The CDR3: CASSLGLAGSSYEQYF. DNA for the CDR3: TGTGCCAGCAGCTTGGGACTAGCGGGCAGCTCCTACGAGCAGTACTTC.

This chain uses TRBV18 with TRBJ2-1; no definite D call. Trimming shortened V by 8 bases and J by 9 bases, and 20 bases separated the two germline ends. The CDR3 consists of 14 residues. The germline CDR1 and CDR2 sequences are KGHSH and LQKENI. The CDR3 DNA reads as TGTGCCAGCACCGTCACCGTCTCGGAGACTGAGCAGTTCTTC. Its protein is CASTVTVSETEQFF.